This T cell receptor (beta chain) comes out of a study of control samples from healthy donors and cancer patients. Trimming cost V 6 bases and J 3 bases, with 12 bases left between them. The V gene's germline CDR1 is MDHEN and CDR2 SYDVKM. The CDR3 loop spans 13 amino acids. Sequenced by immunoSEQ multiplex PCR; TCRdb stores in-frame clones only, minus some. The sample contains tens of thousands of clones, 75% to 90% of which appear only once. This TCR was recovered from a man aged 60 to 75 with head and neck cancer. The sequenced material came from PBMCs. This rearrangement joins TRBV28 to TRBJ2-7; tentatively, D is TRBD1 or TRBD2 (5 bases each). The CDR3 loop is CASSPRGLYEQYF. CDR3 coding DNA: TGTGCCAGCAGCCCGAGGGGCCTCTACGAGCAGTACTTC.